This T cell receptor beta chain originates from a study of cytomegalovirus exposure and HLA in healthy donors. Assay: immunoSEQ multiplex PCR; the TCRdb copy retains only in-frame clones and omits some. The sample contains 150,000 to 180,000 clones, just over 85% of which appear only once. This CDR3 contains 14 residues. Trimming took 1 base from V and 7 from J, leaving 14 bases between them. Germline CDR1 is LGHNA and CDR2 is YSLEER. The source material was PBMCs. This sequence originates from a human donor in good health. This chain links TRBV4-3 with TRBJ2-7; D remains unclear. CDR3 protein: CASSQGGKRREQYF. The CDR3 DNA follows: TGCGCCAGCAGCCAAGGCGGTAAAAGGAGAGAGCAGTACTTC.